Listed here are 30 T cell receptor beta chains from one sample, sequenced in a study of monozygotic twins with inflammatory bowel disease. TCRdb re-called the 5' RACE reads and catalogs CDR3 proteins one per entry, DNA excluded. Recorded for this sample: around 230,000 distinct CDR3 sequences. The sequenced material came from blood. Receptor source: a human donor with ulcerative colitis or Crohn's disease, or a healthy co-twin of an affected twin (not recorded which).

The chain combines TRBV14 with TRBJ1-2; TCRdb indicates TRBD1, and absent DNA this call remains unverified. CDR3 length equals 11 residues. Germline CDR1 and CDR2: SGHDN and FVKESK. The CDR3 spells CASGADNGYTF. The full variable domain, rest sourced from reference TRBV14 and TRBJ1-2, is EAGVTQFPSHSVIEKGQTVTLRCDPISGHDNLYWYRRVMGKEIKFLLHFVKESKQDESGMPNNRFLAERTGGTYSTLKVQPAELEDSGVYFCASGADNGYTFGSGTRLTVV.

This sequence joins TRBV4-1 and TRBJ2-1. Germline CDR1 is MGHRA and CDR2 is YSYEKL. The CDR3 sequence is 12 residues long. The chain's CDR3 is CASSQDAVAKFF.

CDR3 residues: CSVERDLSGFQETQYF. The chain joins TRBV29-1 to TRBJ2-5. The length of the CDR3 is 16 residues. The germline CDR1 and CDR2 sequences are SQVTM and ANQGSEA.

The genes are TRBV20-1 and TRBJ2-7; TCRdb reports TRBD1, a call that lacks DNA to check it against. The CDR3 runs to 14 residues. Germline V lookup: CDR1 DFQATT, CDR2 SNEGSKA (reference sequence). The CDR3 loop reads CSARDLDRPYEQYF.

The V and J genes are TRBV7-9 and TRBJ1-3. Germline V gene data show CDR1 as SEHNR and CDR2 as FQNEAQ (reference sequence). This CDR3 is 16 amino acids long. This chain's CDR3 is CASSLGRRISGNTIYF.

J is TRBJ1-1 and V is TRBV3-1; absent DNA, TCRdb's TRBD1 call cannot be checked. The germline V gene encodes CDR1 LGHDT and CDR2 YNNKEL (reference sequence). The CDR3 covers 17 residues. This CDR3 reads CASSQGPGQGAWTEAFF.

The rearrangement links TRBV7-9 to TRBJ2-3; TCRdb lists TRBD1, though no DNA is available to test this call. The length of the CDR3 is 16 residues. The germline gives CDR1 SEHNR, CDR2 FQNEAQ (reference sequence). The CDR3 is CASSLLRSGGTDTQYF.

This chain links TRBV6-1 with TRBJ1-3; TCRdb's D call, TRBD1, is unchecked because there is no DNA. Looked up from germline, CDR1 is MNHNS and CDR2 is SASEGT. The CDR3 has 15 amino acids. The CDR3 spells CASRPGRGFGNTIYF.

The CDR3 sequence: CASSESRGGADTQYF. The chain links TRBV6-1 to TRBJ2-3; the D call of TRBD1 rests on TCRdb alone, since no DNA is present to check it. Looked up from germline, CDR1 is MNHNS and CDR2 is SASEGT. The CDR3 is 15 residues long.

CDR3 loop: CASSPPLPQETQYF. V gene TRBV18 combines with J gene TRBJ2-5; with no DNA, the TCRdb D assignment of TRBD2 cannot be verified. CDR3 length: 14 amino acids. The germline CDR1 and CDR2 sequences are KGHSH and LQKENI. Looking up the rest from reference TRBV18 and TRBJ2-5 gives the full variable domain: NAGVMQNPRHLVRRRGQEARLRCSPMKGHSHVYWYRQLPEEGLKFMVYLQKENIIDESGMPKERFSAEFPKEGPSILRIQQVVRGDSAAYFCASSPPLPQETQYFGPGTRLLVL.

The CDR3 sequence: CASLTDYNEQFF. The chain links TRBV12-3 or TRBV12-4 to TRBJ2-1. The length of the CDR3 is 12 residues.

V gene TRBV24-1 combines with J gene TRBJ1-2. Germline CDR1 reads KGHDR; CDR2 reads SFDVKD. The CDR3 runs to 12 residues. CDR3: CATSDNSGGYTF.

The V and J genes are TRBV7-9 and TRBJ1-4; with no DNA, the TCRdb D assignment of TRBD1 cannot be verified. The CDR3 loop spans 15 amino acids. Germline CDR1 and CDR2: SEHNR and FQNEAQ (reference sequence). Here the CDR3 reads CASSLRDRGNEKLFF.

This sequence joins TRBV15 and TRBJ1-2; absent DNA, TCRdb's TRBD1 call cannot be checked. Germline lookup yields CDR1 LNHNV and CDR2 YYDKDF (reference sequence). CDR3 size: 16 residues. The CDR3 sequence: CATSQSTGAANYGYTF.

The chain combines TRBV12-3 or TRBV12-4 with TRBJ2-7; the D call of TRBD1 rests on TCRdb alone, since no DNA is present to check it. The CDR3 is 16 amino acids. CDR3 sequence: CASSLGGTGATYEQYF.

The V and J genes are TRBV7-3 and TRBJ1-2. The CDR3 runs to 15 residues. CDR1 and CDR2 (germline): SGHTA, FQGTGA. The CDR3 is CASSLDAGANYGYTF.

The genes are TRBV6-5 and TRBJ1-5; TCRdb reports TRBD1, a call that lacks DNA to check it against. There are 16 residues in the CDR3. Germline values: CDR1 MNHEY, CDR2 SVGAGI. This chain's CDR3 is CASSPATDRVTQPQHF.

The chain links TRBV27 to TRBJ1-5. The CDR3 spans 13 residues. Germline CDR1 and CDR2: MNHEY and SMNVEV (reference sequence). The CDR3 here is CASRVASNQPQHF.

This CDR3 is CSARGQQGTNEKLFF. The rearrangement links TRBV20-1 to TRBJ1-4; TCRdb's D gene call, TRBD1, goes unchecked for lack of DNA. CDR1 DFQATT and CDR2 SNEGSKA come from the germline V gene (reference sequence). This CDR3 has 15 residues.

V usage is TRBV2 and J usage is TRBJ2-5; TCRdb's D gene call, TRBD2, goes unchecked for lack of DNA. Germline V CDR1 and CDR2: SNHLY, FYNNEI. The CDR3 has 15 amino acids. The CDR3 spells CASSEPRPGGETQYF.

The chain couples TRBV2 to TRBJ2-7; the D call from TCRdb, TRBD1, cannot be confirmed without DNA. CDR1 is SNHLY and CDR2 is FYNNEI in the germline V gene. This CDR3 has 15 residues. The CDR3 here is CASRDRTSLTYEQYF.

This chain links TRBV5-1 with TRBJ1-1. The length of the CDR3 is 13 residues. Germline lookup yields CDR1 SGHRS and CDR2 YFSETQ. CDR3 in amino acids: CASSLVLRTEAFF.

The rearrangement links TRBV7-9 to TRBJ1-2. Germline loops: CDR1 SEHNR, CDR2 FQNEAQ (reference sequence). The length of the CDR3 is 12 residues. The CDR3 reads CASSAQRYGYTF.

This sequence joins TRBV4-1 and TRBJ2-3; without DNA, the TCRdb call of TRBD1 cannot be checked. In germline, CDR1 is MGHRA, CDR2 YSYEKL. This CDR3 comprises 15 residues. CDR3 loop: CASTQLGGTTDTQYF.

This chain uses TRBV29-1 with TRBJ2-7; TCRdb lists TRBD1, though no DNA is available to test this call. This CDR3 has 13 residues. CDR1 and CDR2 (germline): SQVTM, ANQGSEA. CDR3 sequence reads: CSVAQGESGEQYF.

The chain combines TRBV6-1 with TRBJ2-1. This CDR3 spans 13 amino acids. Per the germline V gene, CDR1 is MNHNS and CDR2 is SASEGT. The CDR3 is CASVTAQYNEQFF.

This sequence joins TRBV9 and TRBJ1-2. Germline V lookup: CDR1 SGDLS, CDR2 YYNGEE. The CDR3 is made up of 17 amino acids. The CDR3 sequence: CASSAAATGIGNYGYTF.

The genes are TRBV6-1 and TRBJ1-1; TCRdb outputs TRBD1, but without DNA this stays unchecked. This CDR3 contains 14 residues. Germline V gene sequence: CDR1 MNHNS, CDR2 SASEGT. CDR3: CASGGRRGNTEAFF.

This sequence joins TRBV20-1 and TRBJ2-6. The CDR3 has 15 residues. CDR1 is DFQATT and CDR2 is SNEGSKA in the germline V gene (reference sequence). The CDR3 loop is CSARDLRSGANVLTF.

J is TRBJ1-1 and V is TRBV2. This CDR3 spans 13 amino acids. Looked up from germline, CDR1 is SNHLY and CDR2 is FYNNEI. CDR3 sequence: CASSVMPNTEAFF.